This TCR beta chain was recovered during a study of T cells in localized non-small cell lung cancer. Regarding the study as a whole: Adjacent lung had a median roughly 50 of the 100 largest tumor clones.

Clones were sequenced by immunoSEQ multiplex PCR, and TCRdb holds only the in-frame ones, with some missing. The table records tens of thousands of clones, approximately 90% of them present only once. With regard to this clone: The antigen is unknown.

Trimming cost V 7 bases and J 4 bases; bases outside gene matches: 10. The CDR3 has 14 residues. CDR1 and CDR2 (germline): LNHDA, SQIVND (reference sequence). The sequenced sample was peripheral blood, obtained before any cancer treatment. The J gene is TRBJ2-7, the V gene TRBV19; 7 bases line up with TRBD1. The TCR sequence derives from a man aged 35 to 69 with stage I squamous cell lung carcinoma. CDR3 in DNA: TGTGCCAGTACCCACCGGGACAGAGAGTACGAGCAGTACTTC. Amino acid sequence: CASTHRDREYEQYF.